A selection of T cell receptor beta chains follows, all from one sample in a study of graft-versus-host responses after intestinal transplantation. Measured with immunoSEQ multiplex PCR; TCRdb has only the in-frame clones, and not every one. The profile shows under 20,000 clones, around 95% of them singletons. The source material was PBMCs, sampled 23 days after intestinal transplant. The source of these receptors is a human patient who received an intestinal transplant, so some T cells may come from the graft donor. The CDR3 runs from the conserved cysteine through the conserved F or W. A D gene is named only where the DNA matches it firmly. Rows give clone size only sometimes, using once, few, many, or a class for an expanded clone.

D gene,clone size,V gene,J gene,CDR3 DNA,CDR3 protein
TRBD2,once,TRBV7-7,TRBJ2-1,TGTGCCAGCGCTTTTGGACTAGCGGGACTTAATGAGCAGTTCTTC,CASAFGLAGLNEQFF
TRBD1,NA,TRBV30,TRBJ1-1,TGTGCCTGGAGCGCGGGGACAGTGAACACTGAAGCTTTCTTT,CAWSAGTVNTEAFF
NA,NA,TRBV6-5,TRBJ1-1,TGTGCCAGCAGTTCCTACATGGACACTGAAGCTTTCTTT,CASSSYMDTEAFF
TRBD1,NA,TRBV5-4,TRBJ1-1,TGTGCCAGCAGCCAAACAGGGGTTAACACTGAAGCTTTCTTT,CASSQTGVNTEAFF
NA,NA,TRBV4-1,TRBJ1-1,TGCGCCAGCAGCCAAGATTGGGCCAGTTTAAACACTGAAGCTTTCTTT,CASSQDWASLNTEAFF
TRBD2,NA,TRBV2,TRBJ2-1,TGTGCCAGCAGTGAATTTCAGCGGGGGGTTTACAATGAGCAGTTCTTC,CASSEFQRGVYNEQFF
TRBD2,NA,TRBV2,TRBJ2-2,TGTGCCAGCAGCCTTCCGGGACTAGCGGGAGCCGGGGAGCTGTTTTTT,CASSLPGLAGAGELFF
NA,NA,TRBV14,TRBJ1-3,TGTGCCAGCAGCCAAGGCTTGAGGACGGCACGAAACACCATATATTTT,CASSQGLRTARNTIYF
NA,NA,TRBV28,TRBJ2-5,TGTGCCAGCAGTTTAATAGCATTTTTACCCCAAGAGACCCAGTACTTC,CASSLIAFLPQETQYF
NA,NA,TRBV5-1,TRBJ2-1,TGCGCCAGCAGCTTGAGCTACAATGAGCAGTTCTTC,CASSLSYNEQFF
NA,NA,TRBV28,TRBJ2-1,TGTGCCAGCAGCCTTGACGGGACCGGGCCCTACAATGAGCAGTTCTTC,CASSLDGTGPYNEQFF
TRBD1,NA,TRBV28,TRBJ2-3,TGTGCCAGCAGTGTGACAGGGGACGCGCGAGGGATCCCAGATACGCAGTATTTT,CASSVTGDARGIPDTQYF
NA,NA,TRBV28,TRBJ1-6,TGTGCCAGCAGTTTCCGGGGCGGAGGAAGTAGCAAAACACCCCTCCACTTT,CASSFRGGGSSKTPLHF
TRBD1,once,TRBV6-1,TRBJ2-7,TGTGCCAGCAGCTCGGGACAGAGCTACGAGCAGTACTTC,CASSSGQSYEQYF
TRBD2,once,TRBV30,TRBJ2-1,TGTGCCTGGAGTATTCTAGCGGTTGACAATGAGCAGTTCTTC,CAWSILAVDNEQFF
NA,NA,TRBV29-1,TRBJ2-3,TGCAGCGTTGTACATAGGCAGACCACAGATACGCAGTATTTT,CSVVHRQTTDTQYF
TRBD2,NA,TRBV4-3,TRBJ2-5,TGCGCCAGCAGCCAGGGACTAGCGGGAGAAGAGACCCAGTACTTC,CASSQGLAGEETQYF
NA,NA,TRBV2,TRBJ2-1,TGTGCCAGCAGTGATCGGGGGACCTCCTACAATGAGCAGTTCTTC,CASSDRGTSYNEQFF
NA,once,TRBV5-1,TRBJ2-2,TGCGCCAGCAGTAACCCGAACACCGGGGAGCTGTTTTTT,CASSNPNTGELFF
NA,NA,TRBV9,TRBJ1-2,TGTGCCAGCAGCCCCCGGGGGCAGGGGAGAGACTATGGCTACACCTTC,CASSPRGQGRDYGYTF
NA,NA,TRBV6-9,TRBJ1-2,TGTGCCAGCACCAGGGCCTCGTCGAGCTATGGCTACACCTTC,CASTRASSSYGYTF
NA,NA,TRBV4-1,TRBJ1-1,TGCGCCAGCAGCCAATTACAGGCGATGAACACTGAAGCTTTCTTT,CASSQLQAMNTEAFF
NA,NA,TRBV9,TRBJ2-1,TGTGCCAGCAGCCCAGACTGGGGAACTTACAATGAGCAGTTCTTC,CASSPDWGTYNEQFF
NA,NA,TRBV7-2,TRBJ2-5,TGTGCCAGCAGCTGGGCCTACCAAGAGACCCAGTACTTC,CASSWAYQETQYF
TRBD2,NA,TRBV9,TRBJ2-1,TGTGCCAGCAGCGTAGGATCAGCGGGAGAGGTCGATGAGCAGTTCTTC,CASSVGSAGEVDEQFF
NA,NA,TRBV10-3,TRBJ1-1,TGTGCCATCAGCCCCGGAGGCACTGAAGCTTTCTTT,CAISPGGTEAFF
TRBD1,NA,TRBV27,TRBJ2-1,TGTGCCAGCATTGGGACAGGGGGGAATGAGCAGTTCTTC,CASIGTGGNEQFF
NA,NA,TRBV13,TRBJ2-1,TGTGCCAGTTCCCGCTCGAAGGACTTTCCCAATGAGCAGTTCTTC,CASSRSKDFPNEQFF
NA,NA,TRBV29-1,TRBJ2-1,TGCAGCGTTGAATTGAATGAGCAGTTCTTC,CSVELNEQFF
NA,NA,TRBV19,TRBJ1-1,TGTGCCAGTATACCCACCAGGACCTACACTGAAGCTTTCTTT,CASIPTRTYTEAFF
NA,NA,TRBV7-9,TRBJ2-5,TGTGCCAGCAGCTTTTGGCCGGTCCCAATACTACAAGAGACCCAGTACTTC,CASSFWPVPILQETQYF
TRBD1,NA,TRBV10-3,TRBJ2-3,TGTGCCACCAACCAAGGGACAGGGACCTCCACAGATACGCAGTATTTT,CATNQGTGTSTDTQYF
TRBD2,NA,TRBV7-6,TRBJ2-5,TGTGCCAGCAGCTTAGCGGTAGCGGGAGGGCCTGAAGAGACCCAGTACTTC,CASSLAVAGGPEETQYF
TRBD2,NA,TRBV7-9,TRBJ2-7,TGTGCCAGCAGCTTGGCGGGGGACTACGAGCAGTACTTC,CASSLAGDYEQYF
TRBD1,NA,TRBV11-3,TRBJ1-4,TGTGCCAGCAGCTTACGGGACAGGGATGAAAAACTGTTTTTT,CASSLRDRDEKLFF
TRBD2,NA,TRBV27,TRBJ2-1,TGTGCCAGCACCCGCGCACTAGCGGGGGAGAGCTCCTACAATGAGCAGTTCTTC,CASTRALAGESSYNEQFF
NA,NA,TRBV28,TRBJ1-2,TGTGCCAGCAGTTATGGACCTAGCTATGGCTACACCTTC,CASSYGPSYGYTF
TRBD1,NA,TRBV6-5,TRBJ2-7,TGTGCCAGCAGCCAAACAGGGGGCGAGCAGTACTTC,CASSQTGGEQYF
TRBD1,NA,TRBV7-8,TRBJ2-7,TGTGCCAGCAGCCGACAGGGGGTCTCCTACGAGCAGTACTTC,CASSRQGVSYEQYF
NA,NA,TRBV7-9,TRBJ2-7,TGTGCCAGCAGCTTGGTTTCCAGCTCCTACGAGCAGTACTTC,CASSLVSSSYEQYF
TRBD1,NA,TRBV6-5,TRBJ2-5,TGTGCCAGCAGTTCCCATACAGGGGGGAGAGAGACCCAGTACTTC,CASSSHTGGRETQYF
TRBD1,NA,TRBV6-5,TRBJ2-1,TGTGCCAGTTCGGGACAGGGTGGTGGGCATGAGCAGTTCTTC,CASSGQGGGHEQFF
TRBD1,NA,TRBV5-8,TRBJ1-1,TGTGCCAGCAGACCGACAGGGGTATATGAAGCTTTCTTT,CASRPTGVYEAFF
NA,NA,TRBV2,TRBJ2-7,TGTGCGGTCCGGGACGCCTCCTACGAGCAGTACTTC,CAVRDASYEQYF
NA,NA,TRBV27,TRBJ1-1,TGTGCCAGCAGTTTCCTTGACAGGTTGAACACTGAAGCTTTCTTT,CASSFLDRLNTEAFF
TRBD1,NA,TRBV7-9,TRBJ1-1,TGTGCCAGCAGCTTGGGGACAGGGCTGAACACTGAAGCTTTCTTT,CASSLGTGLNTEAFF
NA,NA,TRBV29-1,TRBJ2-3,TGCAGCGTCTCGGGTACGTGGATTAGCACAGATACGCAGTATTTT,CSVSGTWISTDTQYF
NA,once,TRBV19,TRBJ1-5,TGTGCCAGTAGTCGGGCAGATAGCAATCAGCCCCAGCATTTT,CASSRADSNQPQHF
NA,NA,TRBV19,TRBJ2-7,TGTGCCAGTAGCCACAGCGACGGGAGCTCCTACGAGCAGTACTTC,CASSHSDGSSYEQYF
NA,NA,TRBV6-5,TRBJ2-7,TGTGCCAGCAGTTACTCGAAGGACTATCTCGGCTACGAGCAGTACTTC,CASSYSKDYLGYEQYF
NA,NA,TRBV19,TRBJ1-5,TGTGCCAGTAGTATAGTTCCGGGAAATCAGCCCCAGCATTTT,CASSIVPGNQPQHF
NA,NA,TRBV7-7,TRBJ2-2,TGTGCCAGCAGCTTAATGAACACCGGGGAGCTGTTTTTT,CASSLMNTGELFF